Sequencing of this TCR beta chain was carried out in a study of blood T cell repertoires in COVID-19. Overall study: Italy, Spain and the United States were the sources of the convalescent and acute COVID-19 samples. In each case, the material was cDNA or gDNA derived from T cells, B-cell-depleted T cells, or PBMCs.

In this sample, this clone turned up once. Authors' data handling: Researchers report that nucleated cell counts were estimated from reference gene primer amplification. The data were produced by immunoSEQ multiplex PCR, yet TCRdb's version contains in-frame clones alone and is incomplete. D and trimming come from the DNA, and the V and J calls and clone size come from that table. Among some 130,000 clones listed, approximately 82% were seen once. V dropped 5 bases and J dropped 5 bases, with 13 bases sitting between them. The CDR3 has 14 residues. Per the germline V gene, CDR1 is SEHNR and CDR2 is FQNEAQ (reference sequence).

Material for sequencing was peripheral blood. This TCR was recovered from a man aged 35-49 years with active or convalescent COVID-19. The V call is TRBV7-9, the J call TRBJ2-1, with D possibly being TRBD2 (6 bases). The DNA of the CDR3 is TGTGCCAGCAGCCCCGGGACTGGCAACAATGAGCAGTTCTTC. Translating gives CASSPGTGNNEQFF.